The rows below give T cell receptor beta chains drawn from one sample of a study of blood T cell repertoires in COVID-19. Sequenced by immunoSEQ multiplex PCR; TCRdb stores in-frame clones only, minus some. The data contain hundreds of thousands of clones, about 91% of them seen just once; the ten biggest clones take up roughly 12%. The specimen was peripheral blood. The receptors were gathered from a woman in her 50s with COVID-19, enrolled during active disease. Both conserved end residues are part of each CDR3. A D gene is named only where the DNA matches it firmly. Rows may omit the clone size; those that give it use once, few, many or a size class.

.	TRBV28	TRBD1	TRBJ1-1	CATTNRGLLAEAFF	TGTGCCACCACCAACAGGGGGCTGTTAGCTGAAGCTTTCTTT
.	TRBV5-6	.	TRBJ2-1	CASSLGFVQAQSEQFF	TGTGCCAGCAGCTTAGGTTTTGTCCAGGCGCAGAGTGAGCAGTTCTTC
once	TRBV5-5	TRBD1	TRBJ1-2	CASSHPRQGSNYGYTF	TGTGCCAGCAGCCATCCTAGACAGGGCTCCAACTATGGCTACACCTTC
.	TRBV28	TRBD2	TRBJ2-1	CASSTNAGRGYYSNEQFF	TGTGCCAGCAGTACAAACGCCGGGAGGGGTTACTACAGCAATGAGCAGTTCTTC
.	TRBV28	.	TRBJ1-6	CASSLGPSLSPLHF	TGTGCCAGCAGTTTAGGCCCTTCTTTATCACCCCTCCACTTT
.	TRBV19	TRBD1	TRBJ2-2	CASRTGANTGELFF	TGTGCCAGCAGGACAGGGGCGAACACCGGGGAGCTGTTTTTT
.	TRBV10-1	.	TRBJ2-1	CASSRSGDANEQFF	TGCGCCAGCAGCCGTTCGGGGGACGCGAATGAGCAGTTCTTC
.	TRBV29-1	TRBD1	TRBJ2-1	CSVDREGPNEQFF	TGCAGCGTGGACAGGGAAGGCCCCAATGAGCAGTTCTTC
few	TRBV4-2	.	TRBJ2-2	CASSQGSEGGELFF	TGTGCCAGCAGCCAAGGGTCCGAGGGCGGGGAGCTGTTTTTT
.	TRBV29-1	.	TRBJ2-5	CSVGAESRTQYF	TGCAGCGTTGGGGCCGAATCCAGGACCCAGTACTTC
once	TRBV10-3	.	TRBJ1-1	CAISAQAQDTEAFF	TGTGCCATCAGCGCGCAGGCCCAAGACACTGAAGCTTTCTTT
.	TRBV9	TRBD1	TRBJ1-3	CASRATGAGNTIYF	TGTGCCAGCAGAGCGACAGGGGCTGGAAACACCATATATTTT
.	TRBV2	.	TRBJ1-1	CASRDRDFNTEAFF	TGTGCCAGCAGGGACCGGGACTTTAACACTGAAGCTTTCTTT
.	TRBV9	.	TRBJ1-1	CASSEGPPGDTEAFF	TGTGCCAGCAGCGAGGGGCCGCCAGGGGACACTGAAGCTTTCTTT
.	TRBV7-2	TRBD1	TRBJ1-4	CASSQGTGDEKLFF	TGTGCCAGCAGCCAAGGGACAGGGGACGAAAAACTGTTTTTT
.	TRBV5-5	.	TRBJ1-1	CASRVGGTVEAFF	TGTGCCAGCAGGGTGGGCGGGACGGTTGAAGCTTTCTTT
few	TRBV27	.	TRBJ2-7	CASSPTGHSSSYEQYF	TGTGCCAGCAGTCCGACAGGCCACTCGAGCTCCTACGAGCAGTACTTC
.	TRBV7-8	TRBD1	TRBJ1-1	CASSLAQGGRTEAFF	TGTGCCAGCAGCTTAGCACAGGGGGGAAGGACTGAAGCTTTCTTT
.	TRBV4-1	.	TRBJ1-1	CASREGLRNTEAFF	TGCGCCAGCAGGGAGGGGCTTCGGAACACTGAAGCTTTCTTT
.	TRBV19	TRBD2	TRBJ2-1	CASTFGTSGVNEQFF	TGTGCCAGTACGTTTGGGACTAGCGGGGTAAATGAGCAGTTCTTC
.	TRBV19	.	TRBJ1-5	CASTRTGSGNQPQHF	TGTGCCAGTACCCGGACGGGGTCAGGCAATCAGCCCCAGCATTTT
once	TRBV30	.	TRBJ1-1	CACTRDMNTEAFF	TGTGCCTGTACGAGGGACATGAACACTGAAGCTTTCTTT
.	TRBV7-2	.	TRBJ1-2	CASSLYRSSDGYTF	TGTGCCAGCAGCTTATATCGGTCGTCGGATGGCTACACCTTC
.	TRBV5-1	TRBD1	TRBJ1-1	CASSSVTGGEAFF	TGCGCCAGCAGCTCCGTGACAGGGGGTGAAGCTTTCTTT
.	TRBV28	.	TRBJ1-5	CASMDLQQQPQHF	TGTGCCAGCATGGACTTGCAGCAACAGCCCCAGCATTTT
.	TRBV5-1	.	TRBJ2-1	CASSPGAGALDNEQFF	TGCGCCAGCAGCCCGGGAGCGGGCGCCCTGGACAATGAGCAGTTCTTC
.	TRBV10-1	.	TRBJ1-5	CASSENLEQPQHF	TGCGCCAGCAGTGAGAACCTCGAGCAGCCCCAGCATTTT
.	TRBV10-2	.	TRBJ1-5	CASSESSYSNQPQHF	TGCGCCAGCAGTGAGTCGAGCTATAGCAATCAGCCCCAGCATTTT
.	TRBV15	.	TRBJ1-4	CATSHTIQGSGEKLFF	TGTGCCACCAGCCACACTATTCAAGGGAGCGGTGAAAAACTGTTTTTT
.	TRBV7-3	TRBD1	TRBJ2-1	CASSEGQAYNEQFF	TGTGCCAGCAGCGAGGGACAGGCGTACAATGAGCAGTTCTTC
once	TRBV9	.	TRBJ2-1	CASSAGGLRDEQFF	TGTGCCAGCAGCGCGGGGGGCCTCAGGGATGAGCAGTTCTTC
.	TRBV18	.	TRBJ1-1	CASSSPTQNTEAFF	TGTGCCAGCTCATCCCCGACTCAGAACACTGAAGCTTTCTTT
.	TRBV2	.	TRBJ2-7	CASSSAGAYEQYF	TGTGCCAGCAGTTCGGCAGGGGCCTACGAGCAGTACTTC
.	TRBV19	.	TRBJ1-2	CASSIGWENRYTF	TGTGCCAGTAGTATTGGGTGGGAGAATCGCTACACCTTC
.	TRBV28	TRBD1	TRBJ2-7	CASSPGDRGYEQYF	TGTGCCAGCAGTCCCGGCGACAGGGGCTACGAGCAGTACTTC